This T cell receptor (beta chain) is drawn from a study of blood T cell repertoires in COVID-19. Study as a whole: Collection of acute and convalescent COVID-19 samples took place in the United States, Italy and Spain. From T cells, B-cell-depleted T cells, or PBMCs came the material, which was cDNA or gDNA.

With 1 base clipped from V and 9 bases from J, the junction kept 9 bases outside the gene matches. The germline CDR1 and CDR2 sequences are SGHAT and FQNNGV. The CDR3 extends over 16 amino acids. As processed by the authors: Reference gene primers were amplified, and this amplification served to estimate nucleated cell counts. Assay used: immunoSEQ multiplex PCR; TCRdb lists only in-frame clones, some missing. The DNA was the basis for D and trimming; V, J and clone size are from that table. The sample records approximately 220,000 clones, less than 90% being singletons. The rearrangement uses TRBV11-2 and TRBJ2-1; 10 nucleotides match TRBD2. The TCR sequence derives from a woman between 45 and 65 years old with acute or convalescent COVID-19. The sequenced sample was peripheral blood. The CDR3 here is CASSLVRSLAGAEQFF. The CDR3 nucleotides are TGTGCCAGCAGCTTAGTCCGGAGTCTAGCGGGAGCTGAGCAGTTCTTC.